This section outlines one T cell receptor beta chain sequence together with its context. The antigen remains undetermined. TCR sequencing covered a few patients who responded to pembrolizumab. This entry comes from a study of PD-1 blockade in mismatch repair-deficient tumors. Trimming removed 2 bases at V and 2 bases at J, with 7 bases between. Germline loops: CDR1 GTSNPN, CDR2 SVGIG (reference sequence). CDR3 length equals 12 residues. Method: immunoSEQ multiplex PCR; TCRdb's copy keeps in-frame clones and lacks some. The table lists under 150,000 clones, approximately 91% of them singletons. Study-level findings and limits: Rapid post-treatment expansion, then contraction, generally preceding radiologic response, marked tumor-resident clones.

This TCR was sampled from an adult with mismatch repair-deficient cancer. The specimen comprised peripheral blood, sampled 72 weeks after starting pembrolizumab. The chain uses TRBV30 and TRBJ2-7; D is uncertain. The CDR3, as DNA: TGTGCCTGGAGTCCCGGCACCTACGAGCAGTACTTC. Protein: CAWSPGTYEQYF.